This T cell receptor beta chain was identified during a study of T cell responses to AZD1222 COVID-19 vaccine. About the study: It was second doses at about 4 or about 12 weeks that were pooled.

This clone was counted a single time. Its specificity is not known. With V trimmed by 0 bases and J by 5 bases, 3 bases remained unmatched. This CDR3 region has 15 residues. Germline CDR1 reads MNHEY; CDR2 reads SVGAGI. Study-level points and caveats: Mapped onto spike, vaccine-associated CD4 TCRs spanned it and were dominant at 160-218 and 743-854. At baseline, seropositivity was found in only 5 to 7 AZD1222 recipients. White British people made up most donors, females outnumbered males, and clonal diversity was possibly underestimated.

Sequencing used immunoSEQ multiplex PCR; TCRdb keeps in-frame clones, though not all of them. The sample consists of about 97,000 clones, approximately 90% of them appearing once. Sample: peripheral blood, taken on day 0 of AZD1222 vaccination. This sequence was found in an adult in good health. This chain links TRBV6-5 with TRBJ2-2; 7 nucleotides agree with TRBD2. As DNA, the CDR3 is TGTGCCAGCAGTTACTCTCGGGGAGGGACCGGGGAGCTGTTTTTT. This translates into CASSYSRGGTGELFF.